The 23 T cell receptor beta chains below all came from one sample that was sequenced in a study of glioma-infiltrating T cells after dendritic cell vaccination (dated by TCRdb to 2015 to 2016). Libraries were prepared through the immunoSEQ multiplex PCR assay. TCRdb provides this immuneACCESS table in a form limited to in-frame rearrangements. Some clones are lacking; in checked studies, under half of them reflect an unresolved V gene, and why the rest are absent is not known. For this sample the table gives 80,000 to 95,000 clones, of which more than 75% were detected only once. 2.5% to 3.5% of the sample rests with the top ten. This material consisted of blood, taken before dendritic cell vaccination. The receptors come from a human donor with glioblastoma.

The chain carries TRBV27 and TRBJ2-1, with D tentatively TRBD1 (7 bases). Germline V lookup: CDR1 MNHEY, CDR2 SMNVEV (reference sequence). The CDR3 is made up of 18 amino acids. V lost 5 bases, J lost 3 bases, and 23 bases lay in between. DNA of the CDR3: TGTGCCAGCAGTCCCTTCCGCAGGCGGGGACAGTACTACAATGAGCAGTTCTTC. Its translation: CASSPFRRRGQYYNEQFF.

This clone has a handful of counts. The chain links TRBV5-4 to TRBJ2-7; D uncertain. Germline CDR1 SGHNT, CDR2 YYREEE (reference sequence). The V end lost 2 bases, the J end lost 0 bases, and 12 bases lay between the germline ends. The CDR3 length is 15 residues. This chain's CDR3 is CASSFEVASSYEQYF. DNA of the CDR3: TGTGCCAGCAGCTTTGAGGTGGCGAGCTCCTACGAGCAGTACTTC. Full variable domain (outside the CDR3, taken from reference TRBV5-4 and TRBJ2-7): ETGVTQSPTHLIKTRGQQVTLRCSSQSGHNTVSWYQQALGQGPQFIFQYYREEENGRGNFPPRFSGLQFPNYSSELNVNALELDDSALYLCASSFEVASSYEQYFGPGTRLTVT.

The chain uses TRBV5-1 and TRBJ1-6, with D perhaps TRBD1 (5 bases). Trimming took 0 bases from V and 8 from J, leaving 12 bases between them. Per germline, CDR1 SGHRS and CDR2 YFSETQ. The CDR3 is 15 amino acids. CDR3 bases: TGCGCCAGCAGCTTGGGGCAGGGTGGGGATTCACCCCTCCACTTT. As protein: CASSLGQGGDSPLHF.

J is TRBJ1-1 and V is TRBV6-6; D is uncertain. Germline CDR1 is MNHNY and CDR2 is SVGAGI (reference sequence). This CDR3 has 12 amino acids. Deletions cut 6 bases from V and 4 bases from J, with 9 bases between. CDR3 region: CASSPSGTEAFF. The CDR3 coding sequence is TGTGCCAGCAGCCCCTCGGGCACTGAAGCTTTCTTT.

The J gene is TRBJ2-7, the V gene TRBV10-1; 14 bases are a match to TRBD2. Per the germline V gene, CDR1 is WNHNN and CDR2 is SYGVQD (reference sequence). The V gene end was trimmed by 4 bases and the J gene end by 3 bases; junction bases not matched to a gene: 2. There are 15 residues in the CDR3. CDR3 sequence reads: CASSGGLAGGYEQYF. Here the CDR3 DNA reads TGCGCCAGCAGTGGTGGACTAGCGGGAGGCTACGAGCAGTACTTC.

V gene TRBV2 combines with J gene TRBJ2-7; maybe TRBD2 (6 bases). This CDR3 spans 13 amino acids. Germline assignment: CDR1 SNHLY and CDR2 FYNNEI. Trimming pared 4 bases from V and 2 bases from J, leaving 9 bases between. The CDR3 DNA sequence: TGTGCCAGCAGTGGGGCGGGGACCTACGAGCAGTACTTC. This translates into CASSGAGTYEQYF.

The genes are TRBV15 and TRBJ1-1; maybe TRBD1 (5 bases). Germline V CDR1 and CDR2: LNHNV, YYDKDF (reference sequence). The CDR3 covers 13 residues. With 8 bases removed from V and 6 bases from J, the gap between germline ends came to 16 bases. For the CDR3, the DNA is TGTGCCACCCGTGCCGGGCAGGGTGCTGAAGCTTTCTTT. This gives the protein CATRAGQGAEAFF.

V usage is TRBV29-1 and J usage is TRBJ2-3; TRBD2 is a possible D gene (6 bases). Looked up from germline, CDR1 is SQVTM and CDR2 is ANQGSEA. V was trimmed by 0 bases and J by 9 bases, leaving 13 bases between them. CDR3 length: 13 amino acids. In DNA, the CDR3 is TGCAGCGTTGAAGATCCCAATGCGGGGACGCAGTATTTT. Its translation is CSVEDPNAGTQYF.

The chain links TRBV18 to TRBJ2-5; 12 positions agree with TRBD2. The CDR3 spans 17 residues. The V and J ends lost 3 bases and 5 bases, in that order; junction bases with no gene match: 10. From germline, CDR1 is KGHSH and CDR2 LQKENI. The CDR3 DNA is TGTGCCAGCTCACCCGGTCTAGCGGGGGGGCGTGCGGAGACCCAGTACTTC. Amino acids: CASSPGLAGGRAETQYF.

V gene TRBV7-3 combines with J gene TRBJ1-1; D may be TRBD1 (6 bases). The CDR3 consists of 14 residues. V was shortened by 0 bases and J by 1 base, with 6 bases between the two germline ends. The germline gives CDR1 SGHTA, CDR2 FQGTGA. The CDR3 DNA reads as TGTGCCAGCAGCTTAACCAGGGGGAACACTGAAGCTTTCTTT. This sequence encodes CASSLTRGNTEAFF.

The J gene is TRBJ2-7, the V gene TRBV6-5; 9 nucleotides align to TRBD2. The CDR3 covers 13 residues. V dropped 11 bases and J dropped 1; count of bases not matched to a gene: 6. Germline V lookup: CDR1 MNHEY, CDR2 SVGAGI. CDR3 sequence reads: CAGSGGWSYEQYF. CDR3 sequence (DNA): TGTGCCGGGAGCGGGGGGTGGTCCTACGAGCAGTACTTC.

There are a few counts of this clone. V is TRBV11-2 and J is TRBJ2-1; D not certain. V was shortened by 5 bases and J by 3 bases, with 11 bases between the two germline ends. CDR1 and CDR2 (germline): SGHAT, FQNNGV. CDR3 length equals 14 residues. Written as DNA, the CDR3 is TGTGCCAGCAGCGTCTTAACAGTCTACAATGAGCAGTTCTTC. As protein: CASSVLTVYNEQFF.

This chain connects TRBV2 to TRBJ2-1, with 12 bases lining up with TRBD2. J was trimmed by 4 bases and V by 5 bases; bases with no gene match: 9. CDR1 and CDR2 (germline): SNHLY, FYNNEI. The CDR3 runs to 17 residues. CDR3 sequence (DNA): TGTGCCAGCAGTCCAACCTGGACTAGCGGGACTTACAATGAGCAGTTCTTC. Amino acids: CASSPTWTSGTYNEQFF.

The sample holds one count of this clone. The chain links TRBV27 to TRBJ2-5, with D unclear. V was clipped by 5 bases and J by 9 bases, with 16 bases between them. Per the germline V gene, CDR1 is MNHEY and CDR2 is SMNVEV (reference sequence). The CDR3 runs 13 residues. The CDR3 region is CASSAAEETSQYF. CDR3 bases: TGTGCCAGCAGTGCGGCCGAAGAGACCTCCCAGTACTTC.

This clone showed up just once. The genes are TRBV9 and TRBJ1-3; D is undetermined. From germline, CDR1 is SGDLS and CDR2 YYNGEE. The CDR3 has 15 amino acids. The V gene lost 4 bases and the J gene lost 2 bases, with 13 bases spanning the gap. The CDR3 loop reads CASSPVHSAGNTIYF. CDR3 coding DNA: TGTGCCAGCAGCCCAGTCCATTCTGCTGGAAACACCATATATTTT. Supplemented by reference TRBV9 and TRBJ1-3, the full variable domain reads DSGVTQTPKHLITATGQRVTLRCSPRSGDLSVYWYQQSLDQGLQFLIQYYNGEERAKGNILERFSAQQFPDLHSELNLSSLELGDSALYFCASSPVHSAGNTIYFGEGSWLTVV.

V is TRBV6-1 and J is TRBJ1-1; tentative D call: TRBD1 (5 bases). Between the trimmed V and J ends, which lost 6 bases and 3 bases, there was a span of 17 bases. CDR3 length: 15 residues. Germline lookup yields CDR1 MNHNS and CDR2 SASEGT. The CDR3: CASRRTVGGDTEAFF. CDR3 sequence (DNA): TGTGCCAGCAGGAGGACCGTCGGGGGGGACACTGAAGCTTTCTTT.

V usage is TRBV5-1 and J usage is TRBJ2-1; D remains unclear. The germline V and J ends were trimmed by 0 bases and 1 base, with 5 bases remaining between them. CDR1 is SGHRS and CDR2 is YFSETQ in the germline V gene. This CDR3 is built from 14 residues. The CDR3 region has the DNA TGCGCCAGCAGCTTGGGACTGTCCTACAATGAGCAGTTCTTC. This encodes CASSLGLSYNEQFF.

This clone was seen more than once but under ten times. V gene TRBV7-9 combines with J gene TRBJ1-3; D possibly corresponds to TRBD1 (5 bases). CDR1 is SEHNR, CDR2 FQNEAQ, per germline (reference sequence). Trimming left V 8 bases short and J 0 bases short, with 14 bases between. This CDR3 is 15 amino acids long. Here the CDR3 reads CASLSGLTSGNTIYF. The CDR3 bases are TGTGCCAGCCTATCGGGACTGACCTCTGGAAACACCATATATTTT.

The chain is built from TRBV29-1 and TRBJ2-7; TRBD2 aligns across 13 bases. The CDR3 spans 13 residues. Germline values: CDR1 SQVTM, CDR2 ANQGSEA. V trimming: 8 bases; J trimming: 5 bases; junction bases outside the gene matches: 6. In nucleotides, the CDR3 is TGCAGCATTCCAGGACTAGCGGGAGACGAGCAGTACTTC. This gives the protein CSIPGLAGDEQYF.

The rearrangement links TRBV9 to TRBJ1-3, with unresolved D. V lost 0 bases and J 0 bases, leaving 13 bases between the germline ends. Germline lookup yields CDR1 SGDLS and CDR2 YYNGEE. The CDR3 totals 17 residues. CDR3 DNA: TGTGCCAGCAGCGTAGATACGGTCAATTACTCTGGAAACACCATATATTTT. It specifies CASSVDTVNYSGNTIYF.

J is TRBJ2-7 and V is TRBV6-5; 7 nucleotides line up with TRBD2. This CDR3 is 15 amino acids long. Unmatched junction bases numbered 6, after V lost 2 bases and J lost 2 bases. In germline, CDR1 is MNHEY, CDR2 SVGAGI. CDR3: CASSYGGRGAYEQYF. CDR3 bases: TGTGCCAGCAGTTACGGCGGGAGAGGAGCCTACGAGCAGTACTTC.

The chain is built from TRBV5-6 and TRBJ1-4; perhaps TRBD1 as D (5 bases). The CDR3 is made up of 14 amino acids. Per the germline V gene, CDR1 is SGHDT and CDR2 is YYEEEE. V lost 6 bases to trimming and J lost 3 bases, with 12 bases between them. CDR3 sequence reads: CASNRGVANEKLFF. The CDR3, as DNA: TGTGCCAGCAACCGGGGGGTAGCTAATGAAAAACTGTTTTTT.

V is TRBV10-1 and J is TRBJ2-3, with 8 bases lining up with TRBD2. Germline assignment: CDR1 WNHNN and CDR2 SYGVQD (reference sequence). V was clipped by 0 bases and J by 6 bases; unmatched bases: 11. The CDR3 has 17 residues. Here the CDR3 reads CASSESTGRGGMDTQYF. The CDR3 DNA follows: TGCGCCAGCAGTGAGTCGACGGGACGGGGGGGCATGGATACGCAGTATTTT.